This passage covers 23 T cell receptor beta chains from one sample sequenced in a study of shared clonotypes between healthy human individuals. Terminally differentiated effector memory CD45RA+ cells were left out of the naive CD8 fraction, which was CD45RO-negative and positively selected for CCR7. Generated by immunoSEQ multiplex PCR, the TCRdb table keeps only in-frame clones and is missing some. The sample lists hundreds of thousands of clones; approximately 96% were seen once. The sequenced material came from naive CD8+ T cells sorted from blood. Source of these receptors: a woman aged 25 to 39 in good health.

The V gene is TRBV27, the J gene TRBJ2-5, with 9 bases lining up with TRBD2. Germline V gene sequence: CDR1 MNHEY, CDR2 SMNVEV (reference sequence). The V segment lost 5 bases and the J segment 4 bases; nucleotides outside the gene matches: 8. CDR3 length: 15 residues. DNA of the CDR3: TGTGCCAGCAGTGCCACTAGCGGGCATGGAGAGACCCAGTACTTC. Encoded protein: CASSATSGHGETQYF.

This clone was counted once. The CDR3: CASALQGAYEQYF. The CDR3 coding sequence is TGTGCCAGCGCTCTACAGGGGGCATACGAGCAGTACTTC. The J gene is TRBJ2-7, the V gene TRBV5-6, with TRBD1 identical over 9 bases. The CDR3 loop spans 13 amino acids. Germline CDR1 reads SGHDT; CDR2 reads YYEEEE. V gave up 7 bases and J gave up 4 bases; unmatched junction bases: 6.

The gene calls are TRBV21-1 and TRBJ2-1; TRBD1, the D gene given by the table, was not confirmed from the DNA. TRBV21-1 is a pseudogene segment. This CDR3 is 20 amino acids long. The DNA of the CDR3 is TGTGCCAGCAGCGGCCGGGACAGGGACGGAAAGCGGGAGTGGGGTAATGAGCAGTTCTTC. Protein: CASSGRDRDGKREWGNEQFF.

This clone is a singleton in its sample. This chain connects TRBV19 to TRBJ2-5, with 10 bases that match TRBD2. The CDR3 has 16 amino acids. V lost 6 bases and J lost 4; bases outside the gene matches: 11. Germline V CDR1 and CDR2: LNHDA, SQIVND (reference sequence). The CDR3 DNA sequence: TGTGCCAGTAGCCTGACTAGCGGGCTAAATCGAGAGACCCAGTACTTC. The encoded protein is CASSLTSGLNRETQYF. The full variable domain, rest sourced from reference TRBV19 and TRBJ2-5, is DGGITQSPKYLFRKEGQNVTLSCEQNLNHDAMYWYRQDPGQGLRLIYYSQIVNDFQKGDIAEGYSVSREKKESFPLTVTSAQKNPTAFYLCASSLTSGLNRETQYFGPGTRLLVL.

As DNA, the CDR3 is TGTGCCACCAGCAGAGATCGGTCACTAGCGGACTACGAGCAGTACTTC. Translated: CATSRDRSLADYEQYF. The chain uses TRBV15 and TRBJ2-7; 8 nucleotides match TRBD2. This CDR3 has 16 amino acids. V was pared by 0 bases and J by 3 bases, with 7 bases of the junction left unmatched. Per germline, CDR1 LNHNV and CDR2 YYDKDF (reference sequence).

The chain uses TRBV19 and TRBJ2-5; TRBD2 aligns across 14 bases. Near its end, the DNA agrees better with TRBJ2-7, so the J call may be wrong. The CDR3 covers 15 residues. Germline values: CDR1 LNHDA, CDR2 SQIVND (reference sequence). CDR3 coding DNA: TGTGCCACCTACCCGGGACTAGCGGGAGCTAACGAGCAGTACTTC. Amino acid sequence: CATYPGLAGANEQYF.

This chain links TRBV5-6 with TRBJ2-1; either TRBD1 or TRBD2 may fit D (5 bases each). The V end lost 3 bases, the J end lost 11 bases, and 12 bases lay between the germline ends. CDR3 length equals 12 residues. Germline CDR1 and CDR2: SGHDT and YYEEEE. The CDR3 region has the DNA TGTGCCAGCAGCTCATCCGGGACGAAGCAGTTCTTC. It is translated as CASSSSGTKQFF.

The chain employs TRBV6-5 and TRBJ2-7, with a possible D match to TRBD2 (6 bases). V was shortened by 5 bases and J by 3 bases, with 11 bases between the two germline ends. In germline, CDR1 is MNHEY, CDR2 SVGAGI. The CDR3 has 13 residues. The CDR3 is CASSQGLLYEQYF. In nucleotides, the CDR3 is TGTGCCAGCAGTCAGGGACTTCTCTACGAGCAGTACTTC.

Note on this clone: The same CDR3 can be traced to other DNA sequences in this sample. The rearrangement joins TRBV2 to TRBJ2-7; 9 bases are a match to TRBD1. The CDR3 runs 14 residues. Unmatched junction bases numbered 6, after V lost 5 bases and J lost 4 bases. Germline assignment: CDR1 SNHLY and CDR2 FYNNEI. The CDR3 DNA follows: TGTGCCAGCAGTCCCGGGACAGGGAGTTACGAGCAGTACTTC. This translates into CASSPGTGSYEQYF.

The V and J genes are TRBV5-4 and TRBJ2-2; D is possibly TRBD1 or TRBD2 (5 bases each). V lost 3 bases, J lost 5 bases, and 14 bases lay in between. The CDR3 contains 15 residues. CDR1 and CDR2 from the germline V gene are SGHNT and YYREEE (reference sequence). CDR3 residues: CASSSGTRKTGELFF. The CDR3 DNA reads as TGTGCCAGCAGCTCCGGGACCAGAAAGACCGGGGAGCTGTTTTTT.

On this clone: The same CDR3 can be traced to other DNA sequences in this sample. This chain links TRBV14 with TRBJ2-7; D uncertain. The V end lost 4 bases, the J end lost 3 bases, and 10 bases lay between the germline ends. CDR3 length equals 13 residues. Germline CDR1 is SGHDN and CDR2 is FVKESK. CDR3 sequence reads: CASSPGPGYEQYF. CDR3 bases: TGTGCCAGCAGCCCTGGGCCTGGCTACGAGCAGTACTTC.

The chain is built from TRBV28 and TRBJ2-1; D tentatively fits TRBD1 or TRBD2 (5 bases each). Looked up from germline, CDR1 is MDHEN and CDR2 is SYDVKM. The CDR3 is made up of 13 amino acids. V gave up 8 bases and J gave up 9 bases, with 17 bases separating them. Here the CDR3 DNA reads TGTGCCAGCGTTGGGGGAGCCGGGACTGAGCAGTTCTTC. Translated: CASVGGAGTEQFF.

The chain carries TRBV2 and TRBJ2-7; D ambiguous. The CDR3 has 13 residues. V was shortened by 1 base and J by 4 bases, with 8 bases between the two germline ends. Germline V lookup: CDR1 SNHLY, CDR2 FYNNEI. CDR3 amino acids: CASSEGDGYEQYF. In DNA form, the CDR3 reads TGTGCCAGCAGTGAAGGGGATGGGTACGAGCAGTACTTC.

The chain is built from TRBV7-9 and TRBJ2-7, with TRBD1 identical over 12 bases. This CDR3 has 14 residues. V shed 5 bases and J 6 bases; nucleotides not matched to a gene: 5. From germline, CDR1 is SEHNR and CDR2 FQNEAQ (reference sequence). The CDR3, as DNA: TGTGCCAGCAGCCCGGGGACAGGGGGCGTCGAGCAGTACTTC. It yields the protein CASSPGTGGVEQYF.

This sequence joins TRBV9 and TRBJ1-1; possibly TRBD1 for D (5 bases). This CDR3 spans 16 amino acids. Trimming stripped 3 bases from V and 0 bases from J, with 15 bases between. Germline CDR1 and CDR2: SGDLS and YYNGEE. The CDR3 reads CASSAAGALMNTEAFF. The DNA of the CDR3 is TGTGCCAGCAGCGCTGCCGGGGCTCTTATGAACACTGAAGCTTTCTTT.

The chain has TRBV10-3 and TRBJ2-7; 7 nucleotides align to TRBD2. Germline V gives CDR1 ENHRY, CDR2 SYGVKD. This CDR3 has 14 residues. J lost 1 base, V lost 5 bases, and 5 bases had no gene match. As DNA, the CDR3 is TGTGCCATCAGTACGGCGGGAGTTTCCTACGAGCAGTACTTC. Translated: CAISTAGVSYEQYF.

In regard to this clone: The identical CDR3 is also encoded by other nucleotide sequences in the sample. J is TRBJ1-1 and V is TRBV5-4; D gene ambiguous. CDR1 SGHNT and CDR2 YYREEE come from the germline V gene (reference sequence). The CDR3 has 12 amino acids. Trimming pared 0 bases from V and 0 bases from J, leaving 0 bases between. The CDR3 region is CASSLVNTEAFF. The CDR3 coding sequence is TGTGCCAGCAGCTTGGTGAACACTGAAGCTTTCTTT.

V gene TRBV9 combines with J gene TRBJ2-3; D is undetermined. The germline V gene has CDR1 SGDLS and CDR2 YYNGEE. The CDR3 is made up of 16 amino acids. With 3 bases removed from V and 7 bases from J, the gap between germline ends came to 21 bases. For the CDR3, the DNA is TGTGCCAGCAGCGGCCACGTGCCAACCCCACATCATACGCAGTATTTT. The encoded protein is CASSGHVPTPHHTQYF.

The rearrangement joins TRBV4-1 to TRBJ2-3, with a weak D call TRBD2 (7 bases). Germline-derived CDR1 and CDR2 are MGHRA and YSYEKL. CDR3 length: 18 residues. Trimming removed 1 base at V and 7 bases at J, with 24 bases between. The CDR3 spells CASSQVRGGGLYTHTQYF. In DNA form, the CDR3 reads TGCGCCAGCAGCCAAGTGAGGGGAGGGGGTCTTTATACCCATACGCAGTATTTT.

The CDR3 region has the DNA TGTGCCATCAGGCCGGGACCGAGAATTTATAGCAATCAGCCCCAGCATTTT. Its protein product is CAIRPGPRIYSNQPQHF. The chain joins TRBV10-3 to TRBJ1-5; the D gene is possibly TRBD1 (5 bases). The CDR3 has 17 residues. The germline V gene encodes CDR1 ENHRY and CDR2 SYGVKD. Trimming stripped 6 bases from V and 0 bases from J, with 18 bases between.

This rearrangement joins TRBV27 to TRBJ2-3; 7 bases align to TRBD2. Trimming removed 5 bases from V and 7 bases from J; junction bases left unmatched: 9. The CDR3 sequence is 14 residues long. The V gene's germline CDR1 is MNHEY and CDR2 SMNVEV (reference sequence). This chain's CDR3 is CASSPTTSPNTQYF. Written as DNA, the CDR3 is TGTGCCAGCAGTCCTACGACTAGCCCCAATACGCAGTATTTT.

The rearrangement uses TRBV7-8 and TRBJ2-2, with D maybe TRBD1 (6 bases). Trimming stripped 5 bases from V and 4 bases from J, with 11 bases between. Germline V CDR1 and CDR2: SGHVS, FQNEAQ. The CDR3 has 14 residues. The CDR3 loop is CASSVGQRTGELFF. The CDR3 DNA reads TGTGCCAGCAGCGTGGGACAACGCACCGGGGAGCTGTTTTTT.

The rearrangement joins TRBV19 to TRBJ2-2; D ambiguous. The CDR3 covers 14 residues. Germline CDR1 reads LNHDA; CDR2 reads SQIVND (reference sequence). Trimming stripped 3 bases from V and 1 base from J, with 6 bases between. The CDR3 here is CASSIVENTGELFF. The CDR3 DNA reads as TGTGCCAGTAGTATTGTGGAGAACACCGGGGAGCTGTTTTTT. Drawing the rest from reference TRBV19 and TRBJ2-2, the complete variable domain is DGGITQSPKYLFRKEGQNVTLSCEQNLNHDAMYWYRQDPGQGLRLIYYSQIVNDFQKGDIAEGYSVSREKKESFPLTVTSAQKNPTAFYLCASSIVENTGELFFGEGSRLTVL.